These 17 T cell receptor beta chains were sequenced from one sample in a study of identical twins. MiXCR was run by TCRdb on the 5' RACE reads, yielding one entry per CDR3 protein. The data show fewer than 650,000 distinct CDR3 sequences, with more than 9% seen just once and approximately 3.2% held by the top ten. These data were also filed under a second study, of yellow fever vaccine responses in identical twins.

The source material was PBMCs. The receptors were sampled from a woman aged 18-29 years in good health.

There are many counts of this clonotype. The V gene is TRBV7-9, the J gene TRBJ2-5, with 9 bases identical to TRBD1. The CDR3 totals 13 residues. V was pared by 5 bases and J by 5 bases, with 3 bases of the junction left unmatched. The germline V gene encodes CDR1 SEHNR and CDR2 FQNEAQ (reference sequence). CDR3 sequence (DNA): TGTGCCAGCAGCCGGACAGGGGATGAGACCCAGTACTTC. Encoded protein: CASSRTGDETQYF.

The chain links TRBV7-2 to TRBJ2-5; 10 nucleotides align to TRBD2. J lost 9 bases, V lost 5 bases, and 9 bases had no gene match. The CDR3 totals 14 residues. Looked up from germline, CDR1 is SGHTA and CDR2 is FQGNSA. The CDR3 DNA sequence: TGTGCCAGCAGCATAACTAGCGGGGTCATGGCCCAGTACTTC. Its translation: CASSITSGVMAQYF.

In this sample, this clonotype turned up many times. This rearrangement joins TRBV3-1 to TRBJ2-1; tentatively, D is TRBD2 (6 bases). The CDR3 is made up of 16 amino acids. The V end lost 4 bases, the J end lost 0 bases, and 13 bases lay between the germline ends. Per the germline V gene, CDR1 is LGHDT and CDR2 is YNNKEL (reference sequence). CDR3 loop: CASSPSPGSSYNEQFF. For the CDR3, the DNA is TGTGCCAGCAGCCCCTCCCCCGGGAGCTCCTACAATGAGCAGTTCTTC.

This chain connects TRBV7-9 to TRBJ1-1, with 7 bases fitting TRBD1. The germline CDR1 and CDR2 sequences are SEHNR and FQNEAQ (reference sequence). The V gene end was trimmed by 5 bases and the J gene end by 4 bases; junction bases not matched to a gene: 7. CDR3 length: 14 residues. The CDR3 sequence is CASSTRDRTTEAFF. The CDR3 DNA is TGTGCCAGCAGCACCCGGGACAGAACCACTGAAGCTTTCTTT.

The chain uses TRBV28 and TRBJ1-1; 7 positions match TRBD1. J lost 4 bases, V lost 6 bases, and 8 bases had no gene match. Per germline, CDR1 MDHEN and CDR2 SYDVKM. The CDR3 contains 14 residues. In DNA form, the CDR3 reads TGTGCCAGCAGCCCGGGACAGAGGGCCACTGAAGCTTTCTTT. Protein product: CASSPGQRATEAFF.

This chain links TRBV10-3 with TRBJ2-5, with D hard to call. The CDR3 covers 12 residues. The germline V gene encodes CDR1 ENHRY and CDR2 SYGVKD. The V end lost 6 bases, the J end lost 0 bases, and 5 bases lay between the germline ends. CDR3 in amino acids: CAISKDQETQYF. The CDR3 DNA is TGTGCCATCAGCAAGGACCAAGAGACCCAGTACTTC.

This clonotype has a handful of counts. The rearrangement links TRBV20-1 to TRBJ2-2; 9 bases agree with TRBD2. The ends lost 0 bases at V and 4 bases at J; junction bases unmatched: 15. CDR3 size: 19 residues. Germline V gene sequence: CDR1 DFQATT, CDR2 SNEGSKA (reference sequence). CDR3 nucleotides: TGCAGTGCTAGAGATCACCTATCCGTAGCGGGGGCGGGCACCGGGGAGCTGTTTTTT. Amino acids: CSARDHLSVAGAGTGELFF.

This clonotype was counted ten times or more. The chain uses TRBV24-1 and TRBJ2-3, with TRBD1 identical over 9 bases. The trim removed 0 bases at V and 2 bases at J, leaving 2 bases unmatched. CDR1 and CDR2 (germline): KGHDR, SFDVKD. The CDR3 runs to 16 residues. In DNA, the CDR3 is TGTGCCACCAGTGATTTGGGGACAGGGAACACAGATACGCAGTATTTT. Translation gives CATSDLGTGNTDTQYF.

The DNA for the CDR3 is TGCAGCGTTAAGTGGGCCTCCTACAATGAGCAGTTCTTC. This gives the protein CSVKWASYNEQFF. The V and J genes are TRBV29-1 and TRBJ2-1; D is unresolved. CDR3 length: 13 residues. The germline gives CDR1 SQVTM, CDR2 ANQGSEA. V was cut by 5 bases and J by 0 bases, with 8 bases left in between.

This clonotype was seen ten or more times. This chain uses TRBV6-2 or TRBV6-3 with TRBJ2-1; 11 positions match TRBD2. The germline V gene encodes CDR1 MNHEY and CDR2 SVGEGT. The CDR3 runs to 17 residues. V dropped 9 bases and J dropped 4; count of bases not matched to a gene: 14. The CDR3 sequence: CASSGVGTSGFYNEQFF. The CDR3 coding sequence is TGTGCCAGTTCGGGAGTGGGGACTAGCGGATTTTACAATGAGCAGTTCTTC.

Only a few counts were recorded for this clonotype. The CDR3 bases are TGTGCCATCAGTGAAGGGGACAACTATGGCTACACCTTC. As protein: CAISEGDNYGYTF. The chain uses TRBV10-3 and TRBJ1-2; TRBD1 might be the D (5 bases). The V gene's germline CDR1 is ENHRY and CDR2 SYGVKD. V lost 3 bases, J lost 2 bases, and 7 bases lay in between. CDR3 size: 13 residues.

This clonotype occurred a few times. This chain connects TRBV12-3 or TRBV12-4 to TRBJ2-7; D possibly corresponds to TRBD1 (6 bases). The CDR3 has 13 residues. V dropped 4 bases and J dropped 3 bases, with 10 bases sitting between them. Written as DNA, the CDR3 is TGTGCCAGCAGTTCTGGGGACATCTACGAGCAGTACTTC. Residues: CASSSGDIYEQYF.

The genes are TRBV7-9 and TRBJ1-5; D ambiguous. Germline V lookup: CDR1 SEHNR, CDR2 FQNEAQ (reference sequence). Trimming stripped 4 bases from V and 3 bases from J, with 10 bases between. The CDR3 covers 14 residues. CDR3 sequence: CASSSRDINQPQHF. Written as DNA, the CDR3 is TGTGCCAGCAGCTCTCGGGATATCAATCAGCCCCAGCATTTT.

In the case of this clonotype: A read error may be the cause here, since a much bigger clone is one base away. The conserved phenylalanine or tryptophan is not found at the CDR3 terminus, so this likely reflects a read error. The J gene is TRBJ2-7, the V gene TRBV18; 8 bases map to TRBD1. V was clipped by 3 bases and J by 2 bases; unmatched bases: 6. The CDR3 contains 15 residues. CDR1 is KGHSH, CDR2 LQKENI, per germline. The CDR3 DNA follows: TGTGCCAGCTCACCTTTGCGACAGGGGACCTACGAGCAGTACTTG. This gives the protein CASSPLRQGTYEQYL.

The rearrangement joins TRBV3-1 to TRBJ2-3; a weak D match, TRBD2 (5 bases). The length of the CDR3 is 18 residues. Germline V gene data show CDR1 as LGHDT and CDR2 as YNNKEL (reference sequence). V dropped 10 bases and J dropped 0 bases, with 26 bases sitting between them. The CDR3 region has the DNA TGTGCCACCACCCAAGATCTTGCGGGTTTTCCTAGCACAGATACGCAGTATTTT. Its protein product is CATTQDLAGFPSTDTQYF.

This chain joins TRBV10-3 and TRBJ2-7, with D perhaps matching TRBD1 (6 bases). The V gene lost 3 bases and the J gene lost 1 base, with 10 bases spanning the gap. The CDR3 is 14 residues long. From germline, CDR1 is ENHRY and CDR2 SYGVKD. The CDR3 here is CAISEGTPSYEQYF. The CDR3 nucleotides are TGTGCCATCAGTGAAGGGACACCTTCCTACGAGCAGTACTTC.

The chain employs TRBV4-1 and TRBJ2-3, with D maybe TRBD1 (5 bases). The V and J ends lost 0 bases and 2 bases respectively, with 12 bases between them. Germline CDR1 and CDR2: MGHRA and YSYEKL. The CDR3 has 16 amino acids. The CDR3 loop is CASSQDAAGSTDTQYF. The CDR3 DNA reads as TGCGCCAGCAGCCAAGACGCAGCAGGGTCCACAGATACGCAGTATTTT.